These T cell receptor beta chains were read from a single sample in a study of blood T cell repertoires in COVID-19. Profiled with immunoSEQ multiplex PCR; TCRdb holds only in-frame clones, not every one. The data contain about 210,000 clones, about 90% of them seen just once; the ten biggest clones take up approximately 1.2%. The sequenced material came from peripheral blood. Receptors originate from a man younger than 45 with acute or convalescent COVID-19. Both conserved end residues are part of each CDR3. A D gene is named only where the DNA matches it firmly. The listing skips clone size in some rows; elsewhere it reads once, few, many or a size class.

d_call: TRBD1; v_call: TRBV3-1/TRBV3-2; j_call: TRBJ1-4; clone_size: NA; cdr3_aa: CASSQEQGPTNEKLFF; cdr3_nt: TGTGCCAGCAGCCAGGAACAGGGGCCGACTAATGAAAAACTGTTTTTT
d_call: TRBD2; v_call: TRBV11-3; j_call: TRBJ2-7; clone_size: NA; cdr3_aa: CASSLGAGYPYEQYF; cdr3_nt: TGTGCCAGCAGCTTAGGAGCGGGGTACCCCTACGAGCAGTACTTC
d_call: TRBD1; v_call: TRBV10-3; j_call: TRBJ1-1; clone_size: NA; cdr3_aa: CAISSGTGRAEAFF; cdr3_nt: TGTGCCATCAGTTCCGGGACAGGGAGGGCTGAAGCTTTCTTT
d_call: NA; v_call: TRBV6-5; j_call: TRBJ1-2; clone_size: NA; cdr3_aa: CASKKDSLHYGYTF; cdr3_nt: TGTGCCAGCAAGAAGGACAGTTTACACTATGGCTACACCTTC
d_call: TRBD2; v_call: TRBV19; j_call: TRBJ2-1; clone_size: few; cdr3_aa: CASSMRYGGRYDYNEQFF; cdr3_nt: TGTGCCAGTAGTATGAGGTACGGCGGGAGATACGACTACAATGAGCAGTTCTTC
d_call: NA; v_call: TRBV5-6; j_call: TRBJ2-2; clone_size: NA; cdr3_aa: CASSLVISRELFF; cdr3_nt: TGTGCCAGCAGCTTGGTTATCTCCCGGGAGCTGTTTTTT
d_call: TRBD1; v_call: TRBV4-1; j_call: TRBJ2-1; clone_size: NA; cdr3_aa: CASSQARLGTGSDEQFF; cdr3_nt: TGCGCCAGCAGCCAAGCGCGACTCGGGACAGGGTCCGATGAGCAGTTCTTC
d_call: NA; v_call: TRBV5-1; j_call: TRBJ1-2; clone_size: NA; cdr3_aa: CASSLGTYANYGYTF; cdr3_nt: TGCGCCAGCAGCCTAGGGACATACGCTAACTATGGCTACACCTTC
d_call: TRBD1; v_call: TRBV2; j_call: TRBJ1-1; clone_size: NA; cdr3_aa: CASSGQGAFLSEAFF; cdr3_nt: TGTGCCAGCAGCGGACAGGGGGCTTTCCTCTCTGAAGCTTTCTTT
d_call: NA; v_call: TRBV7-2; j_call: TRBJ1-5; clone_size: NA; cdr3_aa: CASSFSGVQPQHF; cdr3_nt: TGTGCCAGCAGCTTTTCGGGGGTTCAGCCCCAGCATTTT
d_call: NA; v_call: TRBV2; j_call: TRBJ1-1; clone_size: NA; cdr3_aa: CASSGFFGTRLTVNTEAFF; cdr3_nt: TGTGCCAGTTCAGGCTTCTTCGGGACAAGACTAACCGTAAACACTGAAGCTTTCTTT
d_call: NA; v_call: TRBV4-2; j_call: TRBJ1-2; clone_size: NA; cdr3_aa: CASSQSQNYGYTF; cdr3_nt: TGTGCCAGCAGCCAGTCTCAGAACTATGGCTACACCTTC
d_call: TRBD2; v_call: TRBV19; j_call: TRBJ2-1; clone_size: few; cdr3_aa: CASAQHGTSGYEQFF; cdr3_nt: TGTGCCAGTGCCCAACACGGGACTAGCGGTTATGAGCAGTTCTTC
d_call: TRBD2; v_call: TRBV28; j_call: TRBJ2-2; clone_size: NA; cdr3_aa: CASRPRSGSLFGELFF; cdr3_nt: TGTGCCAGCAGACCACGGAGCGGGAGTTTGTTTGGGGAGCTGTTTTTT
d_call: NA; v_call: TRBV6-5; j_call: TRBJ1-1; clone_size: NA; cdr3_aa: CASRDWGGNTEAFF; cdr3_nt: TGTGCCAGCAGAGACTGGGGGGGCAACACTGAAGCTTTCTTT
d_call: TRBD2; v_call: TRBV15; j_call: TRBJ2-2; clone_size: NA; cdr3_aa: CATSRGRTSGKAGELFF; cdr3_nt: TGTGCCACCAGCAGAGGAAGGACTAGCGGGAAGGCCGGGGAGCTGTTTTTT
d_call: TRBD2; v_call: TRBV28; j_call: TRBJ2-3; clone_size: NA; cdr3_aa: CASSPVGGGPDTQYF; cdr3_nt: TGTGCCAGCAGTCCAGTTGGGGGAGGGCCAGATACGCAGTATTTT
d_call: NA; v_call: TRBV21-1; j_call: TRBJ2-3; clone_size: NA; cdr3_aa: CASSSRPGEREGLVPDTQYF; cdr3_nt: TGTGCCAGCAGCTCCCGCCCCGGGGAGCGGGAGGGCCTAGTCCCAGATACGCAGTATTTT
d_call: TRBD1; v_call: TRBV12-5; j_call: TRBJ2-7; clone_size: NA; cdr3_aa: CASGPQGGYEQYF; cdr3_nt: TGTGCTAGTGGGCCACAGGGGGGCTACGAGCAGTACTTC
d_call: NA; v_call: TRBV9; j_call: TRBJ2-2; clone_size: NA; cdr3_aa: CASTQTGELFF; cdr3_nt: TGTGCCAGCACCCAGACCGGGGAGCTGTTTTTT
d_call: NA; v_call: TRBV19; j_call: TRBJ2-2; clone_size: NA; cdr3_aa: CASSRRGSGTTPGTGELFF; cdr3_nt: TGTGCCAGTAGTAGAAGAGGTAGCGGAACTACCCCGGGCACCGGGGAGCTGTTTTTT
d_call: NA; v_call: TRBV5-1; j_call: TRBJ2-1; clone_size: NA; cdr3_aa: CASSLVGDYNEQFF; cdr3_nt: TGCGCCAGCAGCTTAGTAGGGGACTACAATGAGCAGTTCTTC
d_call: TRBD1; v_call: TRBV10-1; j_call: TRBJ2-2; clone_size: NA; cdr3_aa: CASSADRMGELFF; cdr3_nt: TGCGCCAGCAGTGCGGACAGGATGGGGGAGCTGTTTTTT
d_call: TRBD1; v_call: TRBV5-1; j_call: TRBJ2-7; clone_size: NA; cdr3_aa: CASSFGQGAGEQYF; cdr3_nt: TGCGCCAGCAGTTTCGGACAGGGTGCGGGAGAGCAGTACTTC
d_call: TRBD2; v_call: TRBV7-8; j_call: TRBJ2-3; clone_size: NA; cdr3_aa: CASTAGVADTQYF; cdr3_nt: TGTGCCAGCACGGCGGGGGTAGCAGATACGCAGTATTTT
d_call: TRBD1; v_call: TRBV6-5; j_call: TRBJ2-7; clone_size: NA; cdr3_aa: CASSYSTGGGGRQQYF; cdr3_nt: TGTGCCAGCAGTTACTCGACAGGGGGCGGGGGTAGGCAGCAGTACTTC
d_call: TRBD2; v_call: TRBV4-1; j_call: TRBJ2-2; clone_size: NA; cdr3_aa: CASSLGGAPGAGELFF; cdr3_nt: TGCGCCAGCAGCCTCGGGGGGGCCCCCGGGGCCGGGGAGCTGTTTTTT
d_call: TRBD1; v_call: TRBV30; j_call: TRBJ2-1; clone_size: NA; cdr3_aa: CAWRAGQGSTGLALREQFF; cdr3_nt: TGTGCCTGGAGGGCCGGACAGGGGAGCACGGGACTCGCCCTCAGGGAGCAGTTCTTC
d_call: TRBD1; v_call: TRBV28; j_call: TRBJ2-7; clone_size: NA; cdr3_aa: CASRPSQGGYYEQYF; cdr3_nt: TGTGCCAGCAGACCGTCACAGGGGGGTTACTACGAGCAGTACTTC
d_call: TRBD1; v_call: TRBV18; j_call: TRBJ1-5; clone_size: few; cdr3_aa: CASSPGVGQVESNQPQHF; cdr3_nt: TGTGCCAGCTCACCAGGGGTGGGACAGGTGGAAAGCAATCAGCCCCAGCATTTT
d_call: NA; v_call: TRBV28; j_call: TRBJ1-4; clone_size: NA; cdr3_aa: CASSSAGVRSEKLFF; cdr3_nt: TGTGCCAGCAGCTCTGCCGGGGTGAGATCTGAAAAACTGTTTTTT
d_call: NA; v_call: TRBV30; j_call: TRBJ1-1; clone_size: NA; cdr3_aa: CAWRSKGAIAEAFF; cdr3_nt: TGTGCCTGGAGGTCAAAGGGAGCTATCGCTGAAGCTTTCTTT
d_call: NA; v_call: TRBV21-1; j_call: TRBJ2-7; clone_size: few; cdr3_aa: CASSKGRGNGYEQYF; cdr3_nt: TGTGCCAGCAGCAAAGGTAGGGGGAATGGCTACGAGCAGTACTTC
d_call: NA; v_call: TRBV2; j_call: TRBJ2-7; clone_size: NA; cdr3_aa: CASNFASSYGEQYF; cdr3_nt: TGTGCCAGCAATTTCGCGTCTAGTTACGGCGAGCAGTACTTC
d_call: TRBD1; v_call: TRBV5-1; j_call: TRBJ1-2; clone_size: NA; cdr3_aa: CASSPDRGWYFDYGYTF; cdr3_nt: TGCGCCAGCAGTCCGGACAGGGGTTGGTATTTCGACTATGGCTACACCTTC
d_call: TRBD2; v_call: TRBV14; j_call: TRBJ2-3; clone_size: NA; cdr3_aa: CASSQGMGLAGGHRTDTQYF; cdr3_nt: TGTGCCAGCAGCCAAGGAATGGGACTAGCGGGAGGACACCGCACAGATACGCAGTATTTT
d_call: NA; v_call: TRBV28; j_call: TRBJ1-5; clone_size: NA; cdr3_aa: CASSLPYGQRNQPQHF; cdr3_nt: TGTGCCAGCAGCCTTCCTTATGGACAGCGCAATCAGCCCCAGCATTTT
d_call: NA; v_call: TRBV19; j_call: TRBJ2-7; clone_size: NA; cdr3_aa: CASRRRCF; cdr3_nt: TGTGCCAGCAGGAGGCGTTGCTTC
d_call: NA; v_call: TRBV6-2/TRBV6-3; j_call: TRBJ1-1; clone_size: few; cdr3_aa: CASSHREWTEAFF; cdr3_nt: TGTGCCAGCAGCCACAGGGAGTGGACTGAAGCTTTCTTT
d_call: TRBD2; v_call: TRBV4-1; j_call: TRBJ2-5; clone_size: NA; cdr3_aa: CASRRLAGGRETQYF; cdr3_nt: TGCGCCAGCAGGAGACTAGCGGGAGGTAGAGAGACCCAGTACTTC
d_call: TRBD2; v_call: TRBV27; j_call: TRBJ2-7; clone_size: NA; cdr3_aa: CASSRGDGLAGGRSYF; cdr3_nt: TGTGCCAGCAGTCGAGGAGACGGACTAGCGGGAGGCCGTAGTTACTTC
d_call: NA; v_call: TRBV5-4; j_call: TRBJ1-2; clone_size: NA; cdr3_aa: CASSRGGANYGYTF; cdr3_nt: TGTGCCAGCAGTAGGGGGGGAGCTAACTATGGCTACACCTTC
d_call: TRBD2; v_call: TRBV5-4; j_call: TRBJ2-1; clone_size: NA; cdr3_aa: CASSLGLAAGDEQFF; cdr3_nt: TGTGCCAGCAGCTTGGGACTAGCGGCAGGCGATGAGCAGTTCTTC
d_call: NA; v_call: TRBV7-2; j_call: TRBJ1-6; clone_size: NA; cdr3_aa: CASSPRRRGNNSPLHF; cdr3_nt: TGTGCCAGCAGCCCCCGGAGGAGGGGCAATAATTCACCCCTCCACTTT
d_call: TRBD2; v_call: TRBV19; j_call: TRBJ2-4; clone_size: NA; cdr3_aa: CASSLLAGVAKNIQYF; cdr3_nt: TGTGCCAGTAGTTTACTAGCGGGAGTAGCCAAAAACATTCAGTACTTC
d_call: NA; v_call: TRBV29-1; j_call: TRBJ2-1; clone_size: NA; cdr3_aa: CSVELEVYEQFF; cdr3_nt: TGCAGCGTTGAACTTGAGGTCTATGAGCAGTTCTTC
d_call: NA; v_call: TRBV6-5; j_call: TRBJ2-7; clone_size: NA; cdr3_aa: CASSRRTVSTYEQYF; cdr3_nt: TGTGCCAGCAGTCGTAGGACAGTTTCAACCTACGAGCAGTACTTC
d_call: TRBD2; v_call: TRBV5-1; j_call: TRBJ2-7; clone_size: NA; cdr3_aa: CASSSWVLAGGFSYEQYF; cdr3_nt: TGCGCCAGCAGCTCGTGGGTTCTAGCGGGAGGATTCTCCTACGAGCAGTACTTC